Included here is one T cell receptor beta chain sequence, with context. Its antigen is unidentified. The sample originates from a study of cytomegalovirus exposure and HLA in healthy donors. Points from the study as a whole: A prior analysis recorded that most TCR beta V segments were productive about 87% or about 30% of the time.

Primers: 60 Vbeta forward and 13 Jbeta reverse. Clones were read by immunoSEQ multiplex PCR, and TCRdb kept only the in-frame ones, dropping some. This sample has over 70,000 clones, with around two thirds found just once. The CDR3 loop spans 16 amino acids. Trimming removed 2 bases from V and 0 bases from J; junction bases left unmatched: 6. The V gene's germline CDR1 is SGDLS and CDR2 YYNGEE. Sequencing was done on a sample of PBMCs. V is TRBV9 and J is TRBJ2-7; 9 nucleotides line up with TRBD2. This TCR was recovered from a woman between 50 and 59 years old in good health and CMV-seropositive. CDR3 sequence reads: CASSVTGTSFSYEQYF. As DNA, the CDR3 is TGTGCCAGCAGCGTTACCGGGACTAGCTTCTCCTACGAGCAGTACTTC.